This record concerns one T cell receptor beta chain sequence. Its specificity is not known. All of the isolated RNA was reverse transcribed, so expressed TCRB transcripts were sequenced. The table came from immunoSEQ multiplex PCR; TCRdb's copy has only in-frame clones and leaves some out. The data hold 40,000 to 45,000 clones, with 49% observed a single time. The data derive from a study of beta chain features in type 1 diabetes. CD4+ naive, central memory, regulatory and stem cell-like memory subsets were isolated by sorting on CD45RO/CCR7/CD25/CD127/CD95/CD27. V lost 4 bases and J lost 6; bases outside the gene matches: 13. The CDR3 has 17 amino acids. The study's findings and limits: Patients with Type 1 diabetes showed moderately but significantly shorter TCRB CDR3s in all four CD4+ subsets.

The material sequenced was central memory CD4+ T cells from blood. This sequence was found in a young woman in good health. This chain connects TRBV23-1 to TRBJ1-5, with TRBD1 matching over 9 bases. TRBV23-1 is placed among ORFs of uncertain function. In DNA form, the CDR3 reads TGCGCCAGCAGTCGACACAGGGGGCTGGGATACCTTCAGCCCCAGCATTTT. Amino acids: CASSRHRGLGYLQPQHF.